This TCR beta chain was sequenced for a study of cytotoxic CD8 clonotypes in ibrutinib-treated CLL. This CDR3 is built from 14 residues. V was clipped by 3 bases and J by 2 bases, with 10 bases between them. CDR1 and CDR2 from the germline V gene are MNHEY and SMNVEV (reference sequence). With sequencing, the targeted depth ranged from 1 in 200,000 to 1 in 1 million T cells. Repertoires were generated with immunoSEQ multiplex PCR, while TCRdb's copy carries only in-frame clones and drops some. The table records roughly 300,000 clones, roughly three quarters of them present only once. The receptor was isolated from a human donor with chronic lymphocytic leukemia. The sample was PBMCs, taken at disease progression, from a patient treated with ibrutinib. This sequence joins TRBV27 and TRBJ1-2; D is ambiguous. CDR3 sequence (DNA): TGTGCCAGCAGTTTCTCTGAGCTGAACTATGGCTACACCTTC. This translates into CASSFSELNYGYTF.